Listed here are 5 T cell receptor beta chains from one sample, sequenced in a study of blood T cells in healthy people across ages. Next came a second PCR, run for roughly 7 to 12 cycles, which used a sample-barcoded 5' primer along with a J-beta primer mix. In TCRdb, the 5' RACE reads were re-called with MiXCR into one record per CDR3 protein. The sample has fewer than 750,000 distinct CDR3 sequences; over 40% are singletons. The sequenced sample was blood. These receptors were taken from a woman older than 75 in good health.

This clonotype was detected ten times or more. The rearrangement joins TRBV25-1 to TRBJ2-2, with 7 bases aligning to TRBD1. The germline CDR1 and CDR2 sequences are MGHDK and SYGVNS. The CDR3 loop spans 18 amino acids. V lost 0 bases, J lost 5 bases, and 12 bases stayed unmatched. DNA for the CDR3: TGTGCCAGCAGTGAATATAGGCAGATTACAGGGGTTACCGGGGAGCTGTTTTTT. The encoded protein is CASSEYRQITGVTGELFF.

CDR3 in DNA: TGCAGTGCTGCCGAGACTGGGGGAGGCACTGAAGCTTTCTTT. Translating gives CSAAETGGGTEAFF. The genes are TRBV20-1 and TRBJ1-1; maybe TRBD1 (5 bases). CDR1 is DFQATT and CDR2 is SNEGSKA in the germline V gene (reference sequence). CDR3 size: 14 residues. The V end was cut by 5 bases, the J end by 4 bases, with 17 bases between.

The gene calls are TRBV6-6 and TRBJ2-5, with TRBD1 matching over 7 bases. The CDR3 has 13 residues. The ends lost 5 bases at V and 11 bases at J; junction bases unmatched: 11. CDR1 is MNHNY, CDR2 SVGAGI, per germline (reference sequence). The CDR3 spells CASSDSGGTGQYF. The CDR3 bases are TGTGCCAGCAGTGATTCAGGGGGTACGGGGCAGTACTTC.

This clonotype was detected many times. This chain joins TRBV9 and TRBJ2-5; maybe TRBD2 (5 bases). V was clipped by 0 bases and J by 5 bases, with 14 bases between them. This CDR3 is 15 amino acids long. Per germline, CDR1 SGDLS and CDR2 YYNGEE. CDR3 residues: CASSVEDGILETQYF. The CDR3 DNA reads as TGTGCCAGCAGCGTAGAAGACGGGATCCTTGAGACCCAGTACTTC.

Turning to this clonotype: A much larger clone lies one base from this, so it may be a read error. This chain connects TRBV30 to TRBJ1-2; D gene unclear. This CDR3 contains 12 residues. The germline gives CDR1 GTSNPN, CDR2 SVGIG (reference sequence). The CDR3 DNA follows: TGTGCCTGGGCGCCCAGGTTCTATAGCTACACCTTC. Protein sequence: CAWAPRFYSYTF.